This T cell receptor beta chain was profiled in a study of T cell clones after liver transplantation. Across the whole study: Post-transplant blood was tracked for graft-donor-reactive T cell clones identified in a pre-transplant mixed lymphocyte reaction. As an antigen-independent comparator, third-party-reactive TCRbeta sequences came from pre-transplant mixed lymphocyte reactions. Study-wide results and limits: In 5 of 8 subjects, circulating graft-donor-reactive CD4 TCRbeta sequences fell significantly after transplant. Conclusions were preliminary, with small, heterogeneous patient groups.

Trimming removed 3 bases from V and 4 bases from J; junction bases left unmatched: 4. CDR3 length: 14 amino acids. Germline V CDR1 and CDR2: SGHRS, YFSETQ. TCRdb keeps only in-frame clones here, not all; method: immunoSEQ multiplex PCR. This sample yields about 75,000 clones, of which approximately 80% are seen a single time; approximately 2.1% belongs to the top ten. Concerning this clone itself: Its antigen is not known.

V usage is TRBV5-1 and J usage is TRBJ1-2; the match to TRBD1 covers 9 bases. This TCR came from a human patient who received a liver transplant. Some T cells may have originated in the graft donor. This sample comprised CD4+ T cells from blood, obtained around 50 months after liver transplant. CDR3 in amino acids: CASSWEDRGYGYTF. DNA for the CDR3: TGCGCCAGCAGCTGGGAGGACAGGGGCTATGGCTACACCTTC. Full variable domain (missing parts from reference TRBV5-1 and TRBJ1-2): KAGVTQTPRYLIKTRGQQVTLSCSPISGHRSVSWYQQTPGQGLQFLFEYFSETQRNKGNFPGRFSGRQFSNSRSEMNVSTLELGDSALYLCASSWEDRGYGYTFGSGTRLTVV.